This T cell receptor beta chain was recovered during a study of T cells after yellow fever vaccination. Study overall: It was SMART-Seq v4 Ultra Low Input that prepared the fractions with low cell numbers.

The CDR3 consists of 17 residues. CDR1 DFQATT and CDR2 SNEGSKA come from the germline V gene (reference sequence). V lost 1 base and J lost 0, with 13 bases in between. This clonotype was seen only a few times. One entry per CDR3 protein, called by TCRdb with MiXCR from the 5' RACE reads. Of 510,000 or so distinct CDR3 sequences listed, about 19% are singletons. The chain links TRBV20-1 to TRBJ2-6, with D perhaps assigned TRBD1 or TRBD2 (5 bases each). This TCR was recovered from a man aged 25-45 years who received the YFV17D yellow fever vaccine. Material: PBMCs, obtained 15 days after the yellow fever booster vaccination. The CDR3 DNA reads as TGCAGTGCTAGAGGAGGGGCAGATAACTCTGGGGCCAACGTCCTGACTTTC. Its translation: CSARGGADNSGANVLTF.